Following are 31 T cell receptor beta chains from one sample sequenced in a study of blood T cells in healthy people across ages. Primed by a sample-barcoded 5' primer and a J-beta primer mix, a second PCR proceeded for about 7 to 12 cycles. TCRdb re-analysed the 5' RACE reads in MiXCR, keeping a single row per CDR3 protein. The sample includes fewer than 800,000 distinct CDR3 sequences, under 25% of them seen just once. The source material was blood. The receptors here all came from a man aged 65-85 years in good health.

This sequence joins TRBV20-1 and TRBJ2-3; a weak D match, TRBD2 (6 bases). Per the germline V gene, CDR1 is DFQATT and CDR2 is SNEGSKA (reference sequence). This CDR3 region has 15 residues. With 6 bases removed from V and 0 bases from J, the gap between germline ends came to 16 bases. In nucleotides, the CDR3 is TGCAGTGCCGAAGTAGCTAGCGCTAGCACAGATACGCAGTATTTT. Translation: CSAEVASASTDTQYF.

The V call is TRBV28, the J call TRBJ1-5, with D perhaps TRBD1 (5 bases). The CDR3 runs 13 residues. Germline-derived CDR1 and CDR2 are MDHEN and SYDVKM. The V and J ends lost 5 bases and 7 bases respectively, with 12 bases between them. DNA for the CDR3: TGTGCCAGCAGTCCTCTCCGGGGCCAGCCCCAGCATTTT. As protein: CASSPLRGQPQHF.

The sample holds one count of this clonotype. The chain is built from TRBV20-1 and TRBJ2-1, with TRBD2 matching 9 bases. The length of the CDR3 is 14 residues. Germline loops: CDR1 DFQATT, CDR2 SNEGSKA (reference sequence). Losses at the gene ends were 5 bases for V and 5 bases for J; bases not matched to a gene: 7. In nucleotides, the CDR3 is TGCAGTGCTCTCGCGGGAGGGTCTAACAATGAGCAGTTCTTC. It yields the protein CSALAGGSNNEQFF.

Notes on this clonotype: The CDR3 end shows no conserved phenylalanine or tryptophan, and so a read error is likely. J is TRBJ1-1 and V is TRBV4-3, with a tentative D call TRBD1 (6 bases). Germline loops: CDR1 LGHNA, CDR2 YSLEER. The V end lost 0 bases, the J end lost 2 bases, and 13 bases lay between the germline ends. CDR3 size: 16 residues. The DNA of the CDR3 is TGCGCCAGCAGCCAAGAAGCGGGGGCGGGAAACACTGAAGCTTTCCTT. The encoded protein is CASSQEAGAGNTEAFL.

A few counts support this clonotype. V and J are TRBV18 and TRBJ1-4, with 11 bases fitting TRBD1. The J segment lost 3 bases and the V segment lost 4 bases, leaving 7 bases of the junction unmatched. Germline V lookup: CDR1 KGHSH, CDR2 LQKENI. CDR3 length equals 17 residues. The CDR3, as DNA: TGTGCCAGCTCACGGACAGGGGGCGTGGGGGCTAATGAAAAACTGTTTTTT. It translates to CASSRTGGVGANEKLFF.

The chain's CDR3 is CASSPLLQEKLFF. The DNA of the CDR3 is TGCGCCAGCAGCCCCCTTCTCCAGGAAAAACTGTTTTTT. The chain uses TRBV4-1 and TRBJ1-4; D gene unclear. From germline, CDR1 is MGHRA and CDR2 YSYEKL. There are 13 residues in the CDR3. Between the trimmed V and J ends, which lost 4 bases and 8 bases, there was a span of 11 bases.

The chain uses TRBV18 and TRBJ2-5; 7 nucleotides line up with TRBD1. J gave up 6 bases and V 2 bases, and 9 bases lay outside the gene matches. CDR1 is KGHSH, CDR2 LQKENI, per germline. The CDR3 length is 15 residues. The CDR3 loop reads CASSPGGQTEQTQYF. The CDR3 nucleotides read TGTGCCAGCTCACCAGGGGGACAGACGGAACAGACCCAGTACTTC.

This chain's CDR3 is CASSQPSGLAEETQYF. DNA for the CDR3: TGCGCCAGCAGCCAACCCTCGGGACTAGCGGAAGAGACCCAGTACTTC. The V and J genes are TRBV4-1 and TRBJ2-5; TRBD2 aligns across 11 bases. The CDR3 extends over 16 amino acids. Per the germline V gene, CDR1 is MGHRA and CDR2 is YSYEKL. Trimming cost V 2 bases and J 3 bases; bases outside gene matches: 5.

The CDR3 protein is CASGRQGYTDTQYF. Written as DNA, the CDR3 is TGTGCTAGTGGTCGACAGGGCTACACAGATACGCAGTATTTT. The V and J genes are TRBV12-5 and TRBJ2-3, with 7 bases that match TRBD1. Germline trimming cut 5 bases from V and 2 bases from J; bases unmatched to any gene: 4. CDR1 and CDR2 from the germline V gene are LGHNT and FRNRAP. The CDR3 length is 14 residues. Variable domain in full (rest from reference TRBV12-5 and TRBJ2-3): DARVTQTPRHKVTEMGQEVTMRCQPILGHNTVFWYRQTMMQGLELLAYFRNRAPLDDSGMPKDRFSAEMPDATLATLKIQPSEPRDSAVYFCASGRQGYTDTQYFGPGTRLTVL.

About this clonotype: Possible read error: a much larger clone is one base away. V and J are TRBV29-1 and TRBJ2-1, with 9 bases fitting TRBD1. Germline trimming cut 4 bases from V and 2 bases from J; bases unmatched to any gene: 0. The germline V gene encodes CDR1 SQVTM and CDR2 ANQGSEA. The CDR3 is 13 amino acids. CDR3 residues: CSVGQGAYNEQFF. Here the CDR3 DNA reads TGCAGCGTTGGACAGGGGGCCTACAATGAGCAGTTCTTC.

In its sample, this clonotype was seen a few times. The V gene is TRBV20-1, the J gene TRBJ2-5, with D perhaps being TRBD1 or TRBD2 (5 bases each). The CDR3 sequence is 15 residues long. V was shortened by 0 bases and J by 1 base, with 12 bases between the two germline ends. Germline CDR1 and CDR2: DFQATT and SNEGSKA (reference sequence). CDR3 amino acids: CSARDVGTVQETQYF. For the CDR3, the DNA is TGCAGTGCTAGAGATGTTGGGACGGTCCAAGAGACCCAGTACTTC.

CDR3 coding DNA: TGTGCCAGCAGCTTGAATGACGGACCACTTAAATACACCTTC. As protein: CASSLNDGPLKYTF. V usage is TRBV7-9 and J usage is TRBJ1-2, with D hard to call. Deletions cut 3 bases from V and 11 bases from J, with 19 bases between. CDR3 length: 14 residues. Germline CDR1 and CDR2: SEHNR and FQNEAQ (reference sequence). Full variable domain (remainder filled in from reference TRBV7-9 and TRBJ1-2): DTGVSQNPRHKITKRGQNVTFRCDPISEHNRLYWYRQTLGQGPEFLTYFQNEAQLEKSRLLSDRFSAERPKGSFSTLEIQRTEQGDSAMYLCASSLNDGPLKYTFGSGTRLTVV.

This clonotype was detected a few times. This chain joins TRBV7-8 and TRBJ2-5, with 8 bases aligning to TRBD1. In germline, CDR1 is SGHVS, CDR2 FQNEAQ. The CDR3 length is 15 residues. Trimming took 9 bases from V and 4 from J; bases not matched to a gene: 13. The DNA of the CDR3 is TGTGCCAGTAGCATAGCCCTTACAGGGGGAGAGACCCAGTACTTC. This codes for CASSIALTGGETQYF.

The chain uses TRBV12-3 or TRBV12-4 and TRBJ2-7; TRBD1 or TRBD2 may be the D gene (5 bases each). CDR3 length: 14 amino acids. The V end was cut by 3 bases, the J end by 2 bases, with 11 bases between. The CDR3 nucleotides are TGTGCCAGCAGTTTTGGTGGGACCACCTACGAGCAGTACTTC. Protein product: CASSFGGTTYEQYF.

This clonotype appeared a few times. The junction differs from germline at one of its ends, possibly a read error. The chain has TRBV5-6 and TRBJ2-5, with 7 nucleotides matching TRBD1. The DNA end is more similar to TRBJ2-1, so the J call may be wrong. CDR3 size: 16 residues. The germline gives CDR1 SGHDT, CDR2 YYEEEE. The CDR3 is CACSTRQGGKVNEQFF. The CDR3 region has the DNA TGTGCCTGCAGCACTAGACAGGGTGGGAAAGTTAATGAGCAGTTCTTC.

This clonotype was seen more than once but under ten times. The rearrangement uses TRBV19 and TRBJ2-2, with D tentatively TRBD1 (6 bases). Deletions cut 7 bases from V and 5 bases from J, with 14 bases between. The CDR3 length is 14 residues. CDR1 is LNHDA and CDR2 is SQIVND in the germline V gene (reference sequence). The CDR3 bases are TGTGCCAGTATCTTGACAGGACGGACCGGGGAGCTGTTTTTT. Translated: CASILTGRTGELFF.

This chain uses TRBV10-3 with TRBJ2-1; 13 bases match TRBD2. Trimming took 6 bases from V and 2 from J; bases not matched to a gene: 4. The length of the CDR3 is 16 residues. Germline V gene lookup returns CDR1 ENHRY and CDR2 SYGVKD. The CDR3 is CAIRPGTSGTYNEQFF. In DNA, the CDR3 is TGTGCCATCAGGCCCGGGACTAGCGGGACCTACAATGAGCAGTTCTTC.

This clonotype was counted many times. The rearrangement joins TRBV7-6 to TRBJ2-1, with TRBD2 as a possible D gene (6 bases). Germline values: CDR1 SGHVS, CDR2 FNYEAQ. V lost 5 bases, J lost 0 bases, and 11 bases lay in between. The CDR3 spans 15 residues. The CDR3: CASSQGLSSYNEQFF. The CDR3 DNA reads TGTGCCAGCAGCCAGGGACTTTCCTCCTACAATGAGCAGTTCTTC.

V gene TRBV4-1 combines with J gene TRBJ2-3; 7 nucleotides agree with TRBD1. The length of the CDR3 is 15 residues. With V trimmed by 1 base and J by 0 bases, 1 base remained unmatched. Looked up from germline, CDR1 is MGHRA and CDR2 is YSYEKL. CDR3 coding DNA: TGCGCCAGCAGCCAAGCGACAGGGAGCACAGATACGCAGTATTTT. Protein product: CASSQATGSTDTQYF.

This clonotype came up many times. The chain links TRBV9 to TRBJ2-3; tentatively, D is TRBD2 (5 bases). Germline V CDR1 and CDR2: SGDLS, YYNGEE. The CDR3 is 15 residues long. The V end lost 0 bases, the J end lost 1 base, and 9 bases lay between the germline ends. CDR3 amino acids: CASSVGGSGTDTQYF. The CDR3 bases are TGTGCCAGCAGCGTAGGAGGGAGTGGCACAGATACGCAGTATTTT.

This clonotype was counted ten times or more. The V and J genes are TRBV4-1 and TRBJ2-1; a possible D gene is TRBD1 (5 bases). The CDR3 totals 16 residues. Trimming cost V 2 bases and J 0 bases, with 11 bases left between them. Germline lookup yields CDR1 MGHRA and CDR2 YSYEKL. Here the CDR3 reads CASSQPTASSYNEQFF. In nucleotides, the CDR3 is TGCGCCAGCAGCCAACCGACAGCCAGCTCCTACAATGAGCAGTTCTTC.

V usage is TRBV7-9 and J usage is TRBJ2-5; 9 bases line up with TRBD2. The J call may be mistaken, given a closer DNA end match to TRBJ2-7. The CDR3 runs 14 residues. Germline V gene data show CDR1 as SEHNR and CDR2 as FQNEAQ (reference sequence). In DNA, the CDR3 is TGTGCCAGCAGCCCCGGGACTAGCTTCAACGAGCAGTACTTC. It translates to CASSPGTSFNEQYF.

This clonotype showed up many times. The chain links TRBV4-1 to TRBJ1-2; no clear D gene. The CDR3 covers 15 residues. Germline CDR1 and CDR2: MGHRA and YSYEKL. Trimming took 1 base from V and 2 from J, leaving 11 bases between them. This CDR3 reads CASSQGTPLNYGYTF. The CDR3 bases are TGCGCCAGCAGCCAAGGGACTCCCCTGAACTATGGCTACACCTTC.

The V call is TRBV7-9, the J call TRBJ2-3; 9 positions agree with TRBD1. Germline-derived CDR1 and CDR2 are SEHNR and FQNEAQ (reference sequence). The CDR3 is 16 residues long. J gave up 4 bases and V 3 bases, and 8 bases lay outside the gene matches. CDR3 residues: CASSFQQGALPDTQYF. CDR3 sequence (DNA): TGTGCCAGCAGCTTTCAACAGGGGGCGCTTCCAGATACGCAGTATTTT.

This clonotype was detected a few times. The V and J genes are TRBV7-9 and TRBJ2-2; D ambiguous. The CDR3 sequence is 15 residues long. V lost 3 bases and J 2 bases, leaving 10 bases between the germline ends. CDR1 and CDR2 from the germline V gene are SEHNR and FQNEAQ (reference sequence). Here the CDR3 reads CASSLKGINTGELFF. The CDR3 DNA sequence: TGTGCCAGCAGCTTGAAGGGTATCAACACCGGGGAGCTGTTTTTT. The whole variable domain, filled in from reference TRBV7-9 and TRBJ2-2, reads DTGVSQNPRHKITKRGQNVTFRCDPISEHNRLYWYRQTLGQGPEFLTYFQNEAQLEKSRLLSDRFSAERPKGSFSTLEIQRTEQGDSAMYLCASSLKGINTGELFFGEGSRLTVL.

The V gene is TRBV20-1, the J gene TRBJ1-2; the D gene is possibly TRBD1 (6 bases). Looked up from germline, CDR1 is DFQATT and CDR2 is SNEGSKA (reference sequence). CDR3 length equals 14 residues. V lost 6 bases and J lost 8, with 22 bases in between. CDR3: CSAQRAGASGGYTF. In DNA, the CDR3 is TGCAGTGCCCAGAGAGCGGGGGCGTCGGGAGGCTACACCTTC.

The chain joins TRBV3-1 to TRBJ1-3, with D possibly TRBD1 on 5 matching bases. V was pared by 1 base and J by 0 bases, with 7 bases between. Germline V gene data show CDR1 as LGHDT and CDR2 as YNNKEL (reference sequence). This CDR3 contains 15 residues. CDR3 DNA: TGTGCCAGCAGCCAAGGGAGGGGCTCTGGAAACACCATATATTTT. The encoded protein is CASSQGRGSGNTIYF. Drawing the rest from reference TRBV3-1 and TRBJ1-3, the complete variable domain is DTAVSQTPKYLVTQMGNDKSIKCEQNLGHDTMYWYKQDSKKFLKIMFSYNNKELIINETVPNRFSPKSPDKAHLNLHINSLELGDSAVYFCASSQGRGSGNTIYFGEGSWLTVV.

Only a few counts were recorded for this clonotype. The V call is TRBV28, the J call TRBJ2-5, with D perhaps assigned TRBD1 or TRBD2 (5 bases each). With 7 bases removed from V and 1 base from J, the gap between germline ends came to 13 bases. The CDR3 is 14 residues long. Germline assignment: CDR1 MDHEN and CDR2 SYDVKM. Here the CDR3 reads CASIGGILQETQYF. The CDR3 bases are TGTGCCAGCATTGGGGGAATCCTCCAAGAGACCCAGTACTTC.

The chain combines TRBV9 with TRBJ2-7; TRBD2 aligns across 8 bases. Germline CDR1 reads SGDLS; CDR2 reads YYNGEE. The CDR3 sequence is 15 residues long. The trim removed 0 bases at V and 6 bases at J, leaving 8 bases unmatched. CDR3 sequence (DNA): TGTGCCAGCAGCGTAGACGGGAGGGCCAAGGGCGAGCAGTACTTC. Translated: CASSVDGRAKGEQYF.

This clonotype was found a few times. The V call is TRBV10-3, the J call TRBJ2-3, with D tentatively TRBD2 (6 bases). V gave up 6 bases and J gave up 4 bases, with 11 bases separating them. CDR1 and CDR2 from the germline V gene are ENHRY and SYGVKD. The CDR3 is made up of 13 amino acids. CDR3 protein: CAIRNGSADTQYF. The CDR3 nucleotides are TGTGCCATCAGAAACGGGAGTGCAGATACGCAGTATTTT.

The chain recombines TRBV6-6 with TRBJ1-2, with 10 positions matching TRBD1. Unmatched junction bases numbered 5, after V lost 6 bases and J lost 4 bases. The CDR3 runs 14 residues. Germline-derived CDR1 and CDR2 are MNHNY and SVGAGI (reference sequence). CDR3 coding DNA: TGTGCCAGCAGATCGGGACAGGGGTCCTATGGCTACACCTTC. Translating it yields CASRSGQGSYGYTF.